What follows is one T cell receptor beta chain and its context. Its antigen is not known. These data come from a study of cytomegalovirus exposure and HLA in healthy donors. Findings and limits, study-wide: First-cohort TCR clusters were later found to tend to co-occur in the roughly 130 validation repertoires. Reports credit the classifier with highly specific, highly sensitive diagnosis of cytomegalovirus status.

V gave up 0 bases and J gave up 5 bases, with 11 bases separating them. This CDR3 region has 15 residues. Germline V lookup: CDR1 KGHSH, CDR2 LQKENI. The method was immunoSEQ multiplex PCR; TCRdb's version includes in-frame clones alone and lacks a portion of them. Counted here are about 150,000 clones, about 82% occurring once; the ten biggest clones make up 2.1%. The sample was PBMCs. The chain combines TRBV18 with TRBJ1-5, with a weak D call TRBD1 (5 bases). The TCR sequence derives from a human donor in good health. The CDR3 nucleotides are TGTGCCAGCTCACCACCGCCCGGAGGGGATCAGCCCCAGCATTTT. Translation: CASSPPPGGDQPQHF. The full variable domain, rest sourced from reference TRBV18 and TRBJ1-5, is NAGVMQNPRHLVRRRGQEARLRCSPMKGHSHVYWYRQLPEEGLKFMVYLQKENIIDESGMPKERFSAEFPKEGPSILRIQQVVRGDSAAYFCASSPPPGGDQPQHFGDGTRLSIL.